The next 31 T cell receptor beta chains were all read from a single sample in a study of beta chain features in type 1 diabetes. Every isolated RNA sample was fully reverse transcribed, so sequencing captured expressed TCRB transcripts. Assay: immunoSEQ multiplex PCR; the TCRdb copy retains only in-frame clones and omits some. The sample holds under 90,000 clones, 25% to 35% seen once. The sequencing input was stem cell memory CD4+ T cells from blood. These receptors were obtained from a woman under 30 in good health.

This clone was detected a few times. V usage is TRBV7-9 and J usage is TRBJ2-2; possibly TRBD2 for D (6 bases). The germline V gene has CDR1 SEHNR and CDR2 FQNEAQ (reference sequence). The CDR3 length is 13 residues. V was shortened by 4 bases and J by 7 bases, with 10 bases between the two germline ends. CDR3 loop: CASSSLALGELFF. DNA for the CDR3: TGTGCCAGCAGCTCTCTAGCGCTCGGGGAGCTGTTTTTT.

The V and J genes are TRBV6-5 and TRBJ2-7; 8 bases are a match to TRBD2. Germline trimming cut 4 bases from V and 2 bases from J; bases unmatched to any gene: 4. Germline CDR1 reads MNHEY; CDR2 reads SVGAGI. The CDR3 is 14 residues long. The CDR3 DNA is TGTGCCAGCAGTTCCAGCGGGGGCACCTACGAGCAGTACTTC. It encodes CASSSSGGTYEQYF.

The rearrangement joins TRBV5-6 to TRBJ2-7, with D hard to call. This CDR3 region has 15 residues. Trimming cost V 2 bases and J 2 bases, with 14 bases left between them. CDR1 and CDR2 (germline): SGHDT, YYEEEE. CDR3 DNA sequence: TGTGCCAGCAGCTTCTTGCGACTCTCCCCCTACGAGCAGTACTTC. Its translation: CASSFLRLSPYEQYF.

This chain uses TRBV4-1 with TRBJ2-7; D possibly corresponds to TRBD1 (5 bases). CDR3 length equals 15 residues. Germline loops: CDR1 MGHRA, CDR2 YSYEKL. V was pared by 2 bases and J by 6 bases, with 17 bases between. The CDR3 coding sequence is TGCGCCAGCAGCCAACCAGGGCGCTCGGTTAGCGAGCAGTACTTC. The encoded protein is CASSQPGRSVSEQYF.

The gene calls are TRBV6-6 and TRBJ1-4; D is unclear. The CDR3 covers 14 residues. Germline V CDR1 and CDR2: MNHNY, SVGAGI (reference sequence). Trimming shortened V by 6 bases and J by 0 bases, and 8 bases separated the two germline ends. The CDR3 loop is CASSSGATNEKLFF. The CDR3 DNA follows: TGTGCCAGCAGCTCGGGTGCAACTAATGAAAAACTGTTTTTT.

The chain employs TRBV11-3 and TRBJ2-1; 7 nucleotides match TRBD2. This CDR3 has 15 amino acids. The germline V gene encodes CDR1 SGHNT and CDR2 YENEEA. V lost 3 bases and J lost 3; bases outside the gene matches: 5. CDR3 DNA sequence: TGTGCCAGCAGCTTCGGGCTAGCGGTCTACAATGAGCAGTTCTTC. This codes for CASSFGLAVYNEQFF.

V usage is TRBV30 and J usage is TRBJ2-3; 7 nucleotides agree with TRBD1. CDR3 length: 15 residues. Looked up from germline, CDR1 is GTSNPN and CDR2 is SVGIG (reference sequence). V shed 5 bases, J shed 0 bases, and the junction held 8 bases outside the gene matches. The CDR3: CAWSPRGFSTDTQYF. In DNA form, the CDR3 reads TGTGCCTGGTCACCCAGGGGGTTCAGCACAGATACGCAGTATTTT.

This chain joins TRBV7-2 and TRBJ2-1, with 13 bases fitting TRBD2. V shed 4 bases, J shed 10 bases, and the junction held 7 bases outside the gene matches. CDR3 size: 15 residues. Germline lookup yields CDR1 SGHTA and CDR2 FQGNSA. The CDR3 reads CASSSPGLAGAEQFF. CDR3 coding DNA: TGTGCCAGCAGCTCGCCAGGACTAGCGGGAGCCGAGCAGTTCTTC.

In its sample, this clone was seen a few times. The chain couples TRBV18 to TRBJ2-7; possibly TRBD2 for D (6 bases). Germline V lookup: CDR1 KGHSH, CDR2 LQKENI. Trimming took 6 bases from V and 6 from J, leaving 21 bases between them. This CDR3 is built from 15 residues. CDR3 in amino acids: CASSPSWEGRSEQYF. For the CDR3, the DNA is TGTGCCAGCTCCCCGAGTTGGGAAGGGAGGAGCGAGCAGTACTTC.

The V gene is TRBV5-6, the J gene TRBJ2-3; 8 nucleotides match TRBD1. J gave up 3 bases and V 4 bases, and 7 bases lay outside the gene matches. The CDR3 runs to 15 residues. CDR1 and CDR2 (germline): SGHDT, YYEEEE. The CDR3 coding sequence is TGTGCCAGCAGCAGAGGACAGGGATCAACAGATACGCAGTATTTT. It encodes CASSRGQGSTDTQYF.

The rearrangement joins TRBV11-3 to TRBJ2-2, with D tentatively TRBD2 (5 bases). This CDR3 comprises 12 residues. Germline V gives CDR1 SGHNT, CDR2 YENEEA. The ends were cut back, 8 bases at V and 4 bases at J, with 8 bases in the middle. The CDR3 protein is CASGGLTGELFF. The CDR3 region has the DNA TGTGCCAGCGGTGGACTCACCGGGGAGCTGTTTTTT.

A few counts support this clone. The gene calls are TRBV5-6 and TRBJ1-2, with D maybe TRBD1 (6 bases). The germline V gene has CDR1 SGHDT and CDR2 YYEEEE. This CDR3 has 13 residues. The germline V and J ends were trimmed by 4 bases and 5 bases, with 12 bases remaining between them. CDR3 sequence reads: CASSVMTGYGYTF. DNA of the CDR3: TGTGCCAGCAGCGTAATGACAGGTTATGGCTACACCTTC.

This clone was picked up many times. The V call is TRBV30, the J call TRBJ2-7; 8 nucleotides align to TRBD2. The CDR3 runs to 13 residues. J lost 5 bases, V lost 3 bases, and 6 bases had no gene match. Germline V lookup: CDR1 GTSNPN, CDR2 SVGIG (reference sequence). DNA of the CDR3: TGTGCCTGGAGGTCGGCGGGAGGCCACGAGCAGTACTTC. Amino acids: CAWRSAGGHEQYF.

This clone was detected a few times. The chain combines TRBV15 with TRBJ1-4, with 7 bases that match TRBD1. Germline loops: CDR1 LNHNV, CDR2 YYDKDF (reference sequence). After removal of 8 bases from V and 5 bases from J, the junction contained 5 bases not matched to a gene. CDR3 length: 13 amino acids. CDR3 sequence: CATSGGVNEKLFF. DNA for the CDR3: TGTGCCACCTCAGGGGGAGTGAATGAAAAACTGTTTTTT.

This rearrangement joins TRBV5-1 to TRBJ2-7; TRBD2 matches 11 bases. V was pared by 0 bases and J by 4 bases, with 6 bases of the junction left unmatched. In germline, CDR1 is SGHRS, CDR2 YFSETQ. CDR3 size: 16 residues. CDR3 nucleotides: TGCGCCAGCAGCTTGGACTCTAGCGGGGGGATATACGAGCAGTACTTC. Translated, it gives CASSLDSSGGIYEQYF.

This clone showed up just a few times. The V call is TRBV6-5, the J call TRBJ1-1, with TRBD1 as a possible D gene (6 bases). Looked up from germline, CDR1 is MNHEY and CDR2 is SVGAGI. CDR3 length equals 15 residues. V lost 5 bases and J lost 5, with 18 bases in between. The CDR3 is CASSQRALGGTEAFF. In nucleotides, the CDR3 is TGTGCCAGCAGTCAAAGGGCCCTAGGGGGAACTGAAGCTTTCTTT.

The chain recombines TRBV11-2 with TRBJ1-4; TRBD1 might be the D (5 bases). Trimming took off 5 bases at V and 7 bases at J, with 17 bases between the two ends. Germline-derived CDR1 and CDR2 are SGHAT and FQNNGV. The CDR3 spans 15 residues. The CDR3 sequence: CASSPYRDFLEKLFF. The CDR3 nucleotides read TGTGCCAGCAGCCCCTACCGGGACTTCCTTGAAAAACTGTTTTTT. Combining the CDR3 with reference TRBV11-2 and TRBJ1-4 gives the whole variable domain EAGVAQSPRYKIIEKRQSVAFWCNPISGHATLYWYQQILGQGPKLLIQFQNNGVVDDSQLPKDRFSAERLKGVDSTLKIQPAKLEDSAVYLCASSPYRDFLEKLFFGSGTQLSVL.

The rearrangement joins TRBV6-5 to TRBJ2-2, with TRBD1 matching over 7 bases. The CDR3 extends over 15 amino acids. Germline CDR1 and CDR2: MNHEY and SVGAGI. The V segment lost 5 bases and the J segment 1 base; nucleotides outside the gene matches: 4. Here the CDR3 reads CASSRRQGNTGELFF. In DNA form, the CDR3 reads TGTGCCAGCAGTCGCCGACAGGGGAACACCGGGGAGCTGTTTTTT.

This clone has just a few counts. The CDR3 spells CASSSIGRELGYEQYF. The CDR3, as DNA: TGTGCCAGCAGCTCTATAGGGCGGGAGCTCGGCTACGAGCAGTACTTC. V and J are TRBV11-1 and TRBJ2-7; 7 bases are shared with TRBD2. The CDR3 is 16 amino acids. CDR1 is SGHAT, CDR2 FQDESV, per germline (reference sequence). Trimming took 4 bases from V and 3 from J; bases not matched to a gene: 12.

This clone was seen a few times. The J gene is TRBJ2-1, the V gene TRBV7-8; the match to TRBD2 covers 9 bases. Trimming cost V 0 bases and J 2 bases; bases outside gene matches: 5. Germline-derived CDR1 and CDR2 are SGHVS and FQNEAQ. The CDR3 is 17 amino acids. The CDR3 DNA reads TGTGCCAGCAGCTTAGCGGTAGCGGGGGACCCCTACAATGAGCAGTTCTTC. Amino acids: CASSLAVAGDPYNEQFF.

J is TRBJ2-3 and V is TRBV7-6, with 9 positions matching TRBD2. Per the germline V gene, CDR1 is SGHVS and CDR2 is FNYEAQ. This CDR3 has 18 amino acids. Unmatched junction bases numbered 13, after V lost 4 bases and J lost 2 bases. The CDR3: CASSSPLAVAGVTDTQYF. The CDR3 DNA reads as TGTGCCAGCAGCTCCCCCTTGGCAGTAGCGGGAGTCACAGATACGCAGTATTTT. Combining the CDR3 with reference TRBV7-6 and TRBJ2-3 gives the whole variable domain GAGVSQSPRYKVTKRGQDVALRCDPISGHVSLYWYRQALGQGPEFLTYFNYEAQQDKSGLPNDRFSAERPEGSISTLTIQRTEQRDSAMYRCASSSPLAVAGVTDTQYFGPGTRLTVL.

There are many counts of this clone. This rearrangement joins TRBV15 to TRBJ2-4; 7 bases line up with TRBD1. V lost 6 bases to trimming and J lost 8 bases; unmatched junction nucleotides: 22. Germline V gene lookup returns CDR1 LNHNV and CDR2 YYDKDF (reference sequence). The CDR3 loop spans 18 amino acids. The CDR3 sequence is CATRGRVTGNMGSDIQYF. Here the CDR3 DNA reads TGTGCCACCAGGGGCCGGGTGACAGGGAACATGGGATCGGACATTCAGTACTTC.

A few counts support this clone. This rearrangement joins TRBV7-8 to TRBJ2-2; D not resolved. The germline V and J ends were trimmed by 1 base and 1 base, with 10 bases remaining between them. This CDR3 spans 16 amino acids. Germline CDR1 reads SGHVS; CDR2 reads FQNEAQ. CDR3 coding DNA: TGTGCCAGCAGCTTAGTGGCGGTCATGAACACCGGGGAGCTGTTTTTT. Protein product: CASSLVAVMNTGELFF.

This clone has just a few counts. The V and J genes are TRBV4-2 and TRBJ2-5; weak D call: TRBD1 (5 bases). This CDR3 is 14 amino acids long. CDR1 LGHNA and CDR2 YNFKEQ come from the germline V gene. V lost 2 bases and J lost 2, with 9 bases in between. The CDR3 loop reads CASSQLGPQETQYF. The CDR3 bases are TGTGCCAGCAGCCAACTGGGGCCTCAAGAGACCCAGTACTTC.

The rearrangement uses TRBV27 and TRBJ2-7; 7 bases agree with TRBD1. The CDR3 totals 13 residues. V trimming: 0 bases; J trimming: 8 bases; junction bases outside the gene matches: 4. Per germline, CDR1 MNHEY and CDR2 SMNVEV (reference sequence). The CDR3 spells CASSLSDRDKQYF. CDR3 DNA: TGTGCCAGCAGTTTATCCGACAGGGACAAGCAGTACTTC.

In its sample, this clone was seen a few times. The rearrangement uses TRBV5-6 and TRBJ2-5; D may be TRBD1 (5 bases). With 4 bases removed from V and 0 bases from J, the gap between germline ends came to 10 bases. The CDR3 runs 14 residues. CDR1 and CDR2 (germline): SGHDT, YYEEEE. In DNA, the CDR3 is TGTGCCAGCAGCACTGACAGTTACCAAGAGACCCAGTACTTC. Its translation: CASSTDSYQETQYF.

This clone was counted between two and nine times. This chain uses TRBV6-5 with TRBJ2-1, with 10 bases matching TRBD1. The ends lost 4 bases at V and 6 bases at J; junction bases unmatched: 6. CDR1 is MNHEY, CDR2 SVGAGI, per germline. The CDR3 has 15 amino acids. The CDR3 region has the DNA TGTGCCAGCAGTTGGACAGGGGGTGGACGCAATGAGCAGTTCTTC. Its translation: CASSWTGGGRNEQFF.

This chain uses TRBV7-2 with TRBJ2-1; TRBD2 matches at 8 bases. CDR1 and CDR2 (germline): SGHTA, FQGNSA. Trimming at V came to 1 base and at J to 2 bases, leaving 4 bases not matched to a gene. The CDR3 length is 16 residues. CDR3 bases: TGTGCCAGCAGCTTAGAAGCGGGAGTCCCCTACAATGAGCAGTTCTTC. Residues: CASSLEAGVPYNEQFF.

Only a few counts were recorded for this clone. V usage is TRBV18 and J usage is TRBJ2-2, with D possibly TRBD1 on 5 matching bases. Per the germline V gene, CDR1 is KGHSH and CDR2 is LQKENI. CDR3 length equals 15 residues. The V end was cut by 2 bases, the J end by 0 bases, with 7 bases between. The CDR3 loop is CASSPLTANTGELFF. CDR3 DNA: TGTGCCAGCTCACCATTGACAGCGAACACCGGGGAGCTGTTTTTT.

This chain links TRBV10-1 with TRBJ1-1; D uncertain. Germline CDR1 is WNHNN and CDR2 is SYGVQD (reference sequence). Between the trimmed V and J ends, which lost 8 bases and 1 base, there was a span of 11 bases. This CDR3 is 13 amino acids long. CDR3 amino acids: CASAVSPNTEAFF. For the CDR3, the DNA is TGCGCCAGCGCGGTAAGCCCGAACACTGAAGCTTTCTTT.

This clone was seen a handful of times. The chain uses TRBV6-1 and TRBJ2-7; 10 positions agree with TRBD1. There are 14 residues in the CDR3. Trimming cost V 8 bases and J 6 bases; bases outside gene matches: 10. Germline CDR1 is MNHNS and CDR2 is SASEGT. The CDR3 reads CASRGTGEAGEQYF. As DNA, the CDR3 is TGTGCCAGCCGTGGGACAGGGGAGGCCGGCGAGCAGTACTTC.